The clone carrying this T cell receptor beta chain has just one count. Amplification yielded TCR beta CDR3 regions, with RNA transcripts as the source. When the TCR CDR3 underwent first-round RT-PCR, the HTBI primer set was used. MiXCR was run by TCRdb on the multiplex PCR reads, yielding one entry per CDR3 protein. The sample shows more than 300,000 distinct CDR3 sequences, roughly 13% of them seen only once. This sample was taken from a study of T cells in Graves' hyperthyroidism and ophthalmopathy. CDR1 and CDR2 from the germline V gene are SNHLY and FYNNEI. V lost 2 bases and J lost 2, with 11 bases in between. The CDR3 is 15 amino acids.

The sequenced material came from blood. The rearrangement uses TRBV2 and TRBJ2-3, with D possibly TRBD2 on 6 matching bases. This receptor was obtained from a woman under 30 with Graves' hyperthyroidism. The CDR3 here is CASSETSGHTDTQYF. The CDR3 bases are TGTGCCAGCAGTGAAACGAGCGGGCACACAGATACGCAGTATTTT.